This is a list of T cell receptor beta chains from one sample in a study of blood T cell repertoires in COVID-19. Repertoires were generated with immunoSEQ multiplex PCR, while TCRdb's copy carries only in-frame clones and drops some. This table has some 120,000 clones, about 92% appearing once. The sample consisted of peripheral blood. These receptors came from a man aged 55 to 70 with COVID-19, enrolled during active disease. The CDR3 runs from the conserved cysteine through the conserved F or W. Each record gives: clone size, J gene, D gene, V gene, CDR3 length, CDR3 protein, CDR3 DNA. The D gene is left open where the match is weak. Clone size is stated in some rows and not others, as once, few, many or a class when expanded.

clone size: -; J gene: TRBJ2-5; D gene: TRBD1; V gene: TRBV6-5; CDR3 length: 14; CDR3 protein: CASRLTGFEETQYF; CDR3 DNA: TGTGCCAGCAGATTGACAGGGTTTGAAGAGACCCAGTACTTC
clone size: -; J gene: TRBJ1-1; D gene: -; V gene: TRBV27; CDR3 length: 14; CDR3 protein: CASSLSRAEPEAFF; CDR3 DNA: TGTGCCAGCAGTTTATCGAGGGCCGAACCTGAAGCTTTCTTT
clone size: -; J gene: TRBJ1-4; D gene: -; V gene: TRBV28; CDR3 length: 13; CDR3 protein: CASGGAAEEKLFF; CDR3 DNA: TGTGCCAGCGGGGGGGCGGCTGAGGAAAAACTGTTTTTT
clone size: -; J gene: TRBJ2-7; D gene: -; V gene: TRBV7-2; CDR3 length: 14; CDR3 protein: CASSLPTTSYEQYF; CDR3 DNA: TGTGCCAGCAGCTTACCGACTACCTCCTACGAGCAGTACTTC
clone size: -; J gene: TRBJ1-6; D gene: -; V gene: TRBV30; CDR3 length: 13; CDR3 protein: CAWSEDLGSPLHF; CDR3 DNA: TGTGCCTGGAGTGAGGACTTGGGTTCACCCCTCCACTTT
clone size: -; J gene: TRBJ1-3; D gene: -; V gene: TRBV5-1; CDR3 length: 15; CDR3 protein: CASSYPEDSGNTIYF; CDR3 DNA: TGCGCCAGCAGCTACCCCGAGGACTCTGGAAACACCATATATTTT
clone size: once; J gene: TRBJ2-1; D gene: TRBD2; V gene: TRBV24-1; CDR3 length: 16; CDR3 protein: CATSDRGLAGGHGQFF; CDR3 DNA: TGTGCCACCAGTGACCGAGGACTAGCGGGAGGGCATGGGCAGTTCTTC
clone size: -; J gene: TRBJ2-1; D gene: TRBD2; V gene: TRBV9; CDR3 length: 14; CDR3 protein: CASSNSGRDDEQFF; CDR3 DNA: TGTGCCAGCAGCAATAGCGGGAGGGACGATGAGCAGTTCTTC
clone size: once; J gene: TRBJ2-1; D gene: TRBD2; V gene: TRBV5-6; CDR3 length: 14; CDR3 protein: CASSTSGFYNEQFF; CDR3 DNA: TGTGCCAGCTCGACTAGCGGGTTCTACAATGAGCAGTTCTTC
clone size: -; J gene: TRBJ2-1; D gene: -; V gene: TRBV29-1; CDR3 length: 13; CDR3 protein: CSVMDSSYNEQFF; CDR3 DNA: TGCAGCGTAATGGACAGTTCGTACAATGAGCAGTTCTTC
clone size: -; J gene: TRBJ2-7; D gene: -; V gene: TRBV5-1; CDR3 length: 15; CDR3 protein: CASSFMGGSSYEQYF; CDR3 DNA: TGCGCCAGCAGCTTCATGGGTGGGAGCTCCTACGAGCAGTACTTC
clone size: -; J gene: TRBJ1-3; D gene: -; V gene: TRBV11-2; CDR3 length: 15; CDR3 protein: CASSWAGATGNTIYF; CDR3 DNA: TGTGCCAGCAGCTGGGCCGGTGCGACTGGAAACACCATATATTTT
clone size: -; J gene: TRBJ1-5; D gene: TRBD1; V gene: TRBV19; CDR3 length: 18; CDR3 protein: CASNIGSGGQGANQPQHF; CDR3 DNA: TGTGCCAGTAACATAGGGAGCGGCGGCCAGGGGGCGAATCAGCCCCAGCATTTT
clone size: -; J gene: TRBJ2-6; D gene: TRBD1; V gene: TRBV19; CDR3 length: 17; CDR3 protein: CASSTWTGRSGANVLTF; CDR3 DNA: TGTGCCAGTAGTACCTGGACAGGGAGGTCTGGGGCCAACGTCCTGACTTTC
clone size: -; J gene: TRBJ2-3; D gene: TRBD1; V gene: TRBV20-1; CDR3 length: 15; CDR3 protein: CSASLDRGLTDTQYF; CDR3 DNA: TGCAGTGCTAGTCTGGACAGGGGTTTAACAGATACGCAGTATTTT
clone size: -; J gene: TRBJ2-5; D gene: TRBD2; V gene: TRBV27; CDR3 length: 18; CDR3 protein: CASSTRITSGRGSETQYF; CDR3 DNA: TGTGCCAGCAGTACGCGAATAACTAGCGGGAGGGGATCGGAGACCCAGTACTTC
clone size: -; J gene: TRBJ1-1; D gene: TRBD1; V gene: TRBV4-3; CDR3 length: 14; CDR3 protein: CASSQVQGGTEAFF; CDR3 DNA: TGCGCCAGCAGCCAAGTTCAGGGGGGCACTGAAGCTTTCTTT
clone size: -; J gene: TRBJ1-4; D gene: -; V gene: TRBV29-1; CDR3 length: 13; CDR3 protein: CSVGLSPGEKLFF; CDR3 DNA: TGCAGCGTCGGACTAAGCCCCGGCGAAAAACTGTTTTTT
clone size: -; J gene: TRBJ1-5; D gene: -; V gene: TRBV19; CDR3 length: 15; CDR3 protein: CASSVDLNSNQPQHF; CDR3 DNA: TGTGCCAGTAGTGTCGATCTAAATAGCAATCAGCCCCAGCATTTT
clone size: -; J gene: TRBJ2-3; D gene: -; V gene: TRBV13; CDR3 length: 13; CDR3 protein: CASSLGRPNTQYF; CDR3 DNA: TGTGCCAGCAGCCTGGGCAGGCCCAATACGCAGTATTTT
clone size: -; J gene: TRBJ2-1; D gene: -; V gene: TRBV29-1; CDR3 length: 15; CDR3 protein: CSVYPGQSSYNEQFF; CDR3 DNA: TGCAGCGTTTACCCGGGTCAGAGCTCCTACAATGAGCAGTTCTTC
clone size: -; J gene: TRBJ2-7; D gene: -; V gene: TRBV25-1; CDR3 length: 16; CDR3 protein: CASSEGFTGNSYEQYF; CDR3 DNA: TGTGCCAGCAGTGAGGGTTTTACAGGAAACTCCTACGAGCAGTACTTC
clone size: -; J gene: TRBJ2-2; D gene: TRBD2; V gene: TRBV19; CDR3 length: 17; CDR3 protein: CASRQGLAGEITGELFF; CDR3 DNA: TGTGCCAGTAGGCAGGGACTAGCGGGAGAAATCACCGGGGAGCTGTTTTTT
clone size: -; J gene: TRBJ1-2; D gene: TRBD1; V gene: TRBV9; CDR3 length: 14; CDR3 protein: CASSRDRPNYGYTF; CDR3 DNA: TGTGCCAGCAGCAGGGACAGACCTAACTATGGCTACACCTTC
clone size: -; J gene: TRBJ1-1; D gene: -; V gene: TRBV19; CDR3 length: 13; CDR3 protein: CASSIQRGTEAFF; CDR3 DNA: TGTGCCAGTAGTATTCAGAGGGGGACTGAAGCTTTCTTT
clone size: -; J gene: TRBJ1-2; D gene: -; V gene: TRBV24-1; CDR3 length: 13; CDR3 protein: CATQDRANYGYTF; CDR3 DNA: TGTGCCACCCAAGACAGAGCTAACTATGGCTACACCTTC
clone size: -; J gene: TRBJ2-6; D gene: -; V gene: TRBV18; CDR3 length: 15; CDR3 protein: CASSPRSSGANVLTF; CDR3 DNA: TGTGCCAGCTCGCCAAGGAGCTCTGGGGCCAACGTCCTGACTTTC
clone size: -; J gene: TRBJ2-7; D gene: TRBD2; V gene: TRBV11-3; CDR3 length: 16; CDR3 protein: CASSHRGREGRYEQYF; CDR3 DNA: TGTGCCAGCAGCCACCGAGGGCGGGAGGGCCGGTACGAGCAGTACTTC
clone size: once; J gene: TRBJ2-6; D gene: TRBD2; V gene: TRBV18; CDR3 length: 17; CDR3 protein: CASSLSPGGPGANVLTF; CDR3 DNA: TGTGCCAGCTCACTGTCCCCGGGAGGTCCCGGGGCCAACGTCCTGACTTTC
clone size: once; J gene: TRBJ2-2; D gene: -; V gene: TRBV10-3; CDR3 length: 14; CDR3 protein: CAISEKTGTGELFF; CDR3 DNA: TGTGCCATCAGTGAAAAGACAGGAACCGGGGAGCTGTTTTTT